The 8 T cell receptor beta chains presented below share a single source sample, sequenced in a study of blood T cell repertoires in COVID-19. The data were produced by immunoSEQ multiplex PCR, yet TCRdb's version contains in-frame clones alone and is incomplete. The table has fewer than 250,000 clones, over 75% seen once. Material: PBMCs or T cells enriched from blood (not recorded which). The receptors stem from a man aged 30-40 years in a cohort exposed to, infected with or recovered from COVID-19 (not recorded which).

The chain joins TRBV24-1 to TRBJ1-1; D is undetermined. Germline CDR1 KGHDR, CDR2 SFDVKD. V dropped 4 bases and J dropped 12 bases, with 17 bases sitting between them. CDR3 length: 13 amino acids. The CDR3 loop reads CATSDPSLTETFF. The CDR3 nucleotides are TGTGCCACCAGTGACCCCTCACTCACTGAGACTTTCTTT.

V and J are TRBV5-4 and TRBJ2-7, with 8 positions matching TRBD1. The CDR3 covers 15 residues. Germline V CDR1 and CDR2: SGHNT, YYREEE (reference sequence). Trimming removed 0 bases from V and 3 bases from J; junction bases left unmatched: 5. The CDR3 nucleotides read TGTGCCAGCAGCTTGGTGGACAGGGTAGTCTACGAGCAGTACTTC. Its protein is CASSLVDRVVYEQYF.

In this sample, this clone turned up once. V and J are TRBV19 and TRBJ1-2; 8 bases are a match to TRBD1. V trimming: 2 bases; J trimming: 5 bases; junction bases outside the gene matches: 4. The CDR3 extends over 14 amino acids. The germline CDR1 and CDR2 sequences are LNHDA and SQIVND (reference sequence). CDR3 bases: TGTGCCAGTAGTATATCGGGACAGGTGTATGGCTACACCTTC. Its protein product is CASSISGQVYGYTF.

The gene calls are TRBV7-9 and TRBJ2-3; D may be TRBD2 (7 bases). The V end was cut by 5 bases, the J end by 1 base, with 19 bases between. This CDR3 has 17 amino acids. CDR1 is SEHNR, CDR2 FQNEAQ, per germline (reference sequence). The CDR3 DNA reads as TGTGCCAGCAGCGCCGCCGCGGGGGCGTGGGGCACAGATACGCAGTATTTT. It specifies CASSAAAGAWGTDTQYF.

J is TRBJ1-2 and V is TRBV19; no reliable D call. The CDR3 has 15 amino acids. The V gene lost 3 bases and the J gene lost 5 bases, with 16 bases spanning the gap. CDR1 and CDR2 from the germline V gene are LNHDA and SQIVND (reference sequence). The CDR3 sequence is CASSILGEAVYGYTF. The CDR3, as DNA: TGTGCCAGTAGTATTCTCGGGGAGGCGGTATATGGCTACACCTTC.

This clone was found a few times. This CDR3 is CASSEGGGNQPQHF. In DNA form, the CDR3 reads TGTGCCAGCAGTGAGGGTGGAGGCAATCAGCCCCAGCATTTT. V gene TRBV6-1 combines with J gene TRBJ1-5; D gene unclear. V was shortened by 3 bases and J by 2 bases, with 8 bases between the two germline ends. Germline CDR1 MNHNS, CDR2 SASEGT. The CDR3 loop spans 14 amino acids.

In its sample, this clone was seen a few times. The chain has TRBV2 and TRBJ1-2; 8 bases are shared with TRBD1. J lost 7 bases, V lost 7 bases, and 5 bases had no gene match. This CDR3 has 12 amino acids. In germline, CDR1 is SNHLY, CDR2 FYNNEI. CDR3 loop: CASTRTGSGYTF. In DNA, the CDR3 is TGTGCCAGCACTAGGACAGGGAGTGGCTACACCTTC.

In DNA form, the CDR3 reads TGTGCCAGCAGTCCCCCCGGGGATGTTGCTGAAAAACTGTTTTTT. Protein product: CASSPPGDVAEKLFF. The rearrangement uses TRBV28 and TRBJ1-4; D remains unclear. This CDR3 is built from 15 residues. The V end lost 5 bases, the J end lost 7 bases, and 17 bases lay between the germline ends. The germline V gene encodes CDR1 MDHEN and CDR2 SYDVKM.